The 28 T cell receptor beta chains below all came from one sample that was sequenced in a study of blood T cell repertoires in COVID-19. Only in-frame clones appear in the TCRdb table, and some are missing; sequencing was by immunoSEQ multiplex PCR. In the table there are 140,000 to 150,000 clones, over 75% of which are singletons. The sequenced sample was PBMCs or T cells enriched from blood (not recorded which). Receptors originate from a woman younger than 45 with acute COVID-19.

This clone was seen a few times. The V gene is TRBV19, the J gene TRBJ2-7; 10 nucleotides align to TRBD1. The germline gives CDR1 LNHDA, CDR2 SQIVND (reference sequence). V trimming: 6 bases; J trimming: 4 bases; junction bases outside the gene matches: 9. This CDR3 has 15 residues. DNA for the CDR3: TGTGCCAGTAGCCTCCGGGACAGGGGACCATACGAGCAGTACTTC. Its protein is CASSLRDRGPYEQYF.

The chain employs TRBV28 and TRBJ1-2, with 7 nucleotides matching TRBD1. The CDR3 contains 17 residues. Trimming cost V 3 bases and J 3 bases; bases outside gene matches: 13. CDR1 is MDHEN and CDR2 is SYDVKM in the germline V gene. CDR3 DNA sequence: TGTGCCAGCAGTTTGTTGGTGGCACATACAGGGGACTATGGCTACACCTTC. Its protein is CASSLLVAHTGDYGYTF.

V usage is TRBV18 and J usage is TRBJ2-1; no clear D gene. This CDR3 contains 14 residues. Germline assignment: CDR1 KGHSH and CDR2 LQKENI. V lost 3 bases and J lost 2, with 8 bases in between. Written as DNA, the CDR3 is TGTGCCAGCTCACCTACATCCCCCTACAATGAGCAGTTCTTC. Protein: CASSPTSPYNEQFF.

The chain employs TRBV5-3 and TRBJ2-7; TRBD1 agrees at 8 bases. TRBV5-3 is an ORF; its function is uncertain. V gave up 4 bases and J gave up 4 bases; unmatched junction bases: 7. CDR3 length: 14 amino acids. The CDR3 DNA sequence: TGTGCCAGAAGCAAGAGGACAGGGTTGTACGAGCAGTACTTC. This encodes CARSKRTGLYEQYF.

This chain uses TRBV23-1 with TRBJ2-1; weak D call: TRBD1 (5 bases). TRBV23-1 is an open reading frame, and its role is uncertain. The CDR3 consists of 17 residues. Trimming took 0 bases from V and 4 from J, leaving 16 bases between them. In DNA form, the CDR3 reads TGCGCCAGCAGTCAATCTCTTCGCAGGGCAATATACAATGAGCAGTTCTTC. As protein: CASSQSLRRAIYNEQFF.

The chain combines TRBV30 with TRBJ1-1; 11 bases fit TRBD1. In germline, CDR1 is GTSNPN, CDR2 SVGIG (reference sequence). The CDR3 runs 14 residues. J lost 4 bases, V lost 5 bases, and 6 bases had no gene match. The CDR3 here is CAWGTGGMGTEAFF. For the CDR3, the DNA is TGTGCCTGGGGGACAGGGGGAATGGGCACTGAAGCTTTCTTT.

This chain uses TRBV5-4 with TRBJ2-2; maybe TRBD1 (5 bases). This CDR3 contains 13 residues. V lost 6 bases to trimming and J lost 8 bases, with 14 bases between them. CDR1 is SGHNT, CDR2 YYREEE, per germline (reference sequence). DNA for the CDR3: TGTGCCAGCACCCTAGGCAGGGCAGGGGAGCTGTTTTTT. Translating gives CASTLGRAGELFF.

The chain uses TRBV19 and TRBJ2-1; 8 bases line up with TRBD1. The CDR3 has 11 residues. V trimming: 4 bases; J trimming: 15 bases; junction bases outside the gene matches: 5. Germline V gene lookup returns CDR1 LNHDA and CDR2 SQIVND (reference sequence). DNA of the CDR3: TGTGCCAGTAGTACGACAGGGGAGTTGTTCTTC. Amino acids: CASSTTGELFF. Full variable domain (rest looked up from reference TRBV19 and TRBJ2-1): DGGITQSPKYLFRKEGQNVTLSCEQNLNHDAMYWYRQDPGQGLRLIYYSQIVNDFQKGDIAEGYSVSREKKESFPLTVTSAQKNPTAFYLCASSTTGELFFGPGTRLTVL.

The V call is TRBV19, the J call TRBJ2-2, with 7 bases aligning to TRBD2. Germline V gene sequence: CDR1 LNHDA, CDR2 SQIVND (reference sequence). V gave up 1 base and J gave up 5 bases; unmatched junction bases: 7. This CDR3 comprises 16 residues. CDR3 protein: CASSIGPGGETGELFF. DNA for the CDR3: TGTGCCAGTAGTATAGGACCGGGAGGAGAGACCGGGGAGCTGTTTTTT.

The CDR3 loop reads CASSNSGQGGEQYF. The CDR3 DNA reads TGTGCCAGCAGCAACTCCGGACAGGGCGGCGAGCAGTACTTC. The genes are TRBV7-3 and TRBJ2-7; 8 nucleotides line up with TRBD1. CDR1 and CDR2 from the germline V gene are SGHTA and FQGTGA. V lost 5 bases and J lost 6; bases outside the gene matches: 9. The CDR3 is made up of 14 amino acids.

The V call is TRBV28, the J call TRBJ1-6, with D tentatively TRBD1 (6 bases). Germline V lookup: CDR1 MDHEN, CDR2 SYDVKM. CDR3 length: 14 residues. With 7 bases removed from V and 10 bases from J, the gap between germline ends came to 17 bases. CDR3 sequence reads: CASTGPGDGSPLHF. DNA of the CDR3: TGTGCCAGCACCGGTCCAGGGGACGGCTCACCCCTCCACTTT.

This chain links TRBV5-1 with TRBJ2-1, with a weak D call TRBD1 (6 bases). V was cut by 1 base and J by 0 bases, with 8 bases left in between. This CDR3 has 15 residues. CDR1 is SGHRS and CDR2 is YFSETQ in the germline V gene. CDR3 bases: TGCGCCAGCAGCTTGATAGGGGGCTCCTACAATGAGCAGTTCTTC. Amino acid sequence: CASSLIGGSYNEQFF.

This clone is a singleton in its sample. This chain links TRBV19 with TRBJ1-1; no reliable D call. The ends were cut back, 5 bases at V and 2 bases at J, with 9 bases in the middle. From germline, CDR1 is LNHDA and CDR2 SQIVND (reference sequence). The CDR3 runs to 13 residues. CDR3 sequence reads: CASSVSPNTEAFF. CDR3 sequence (DNA): TGTGCCAGTAGTGTCAGTCCCAACACTGAAGCTTTCTTT.

The chain couples TRBV29-1 to TRBJ2-1, with 9 bases lining up with TRBD2. CDR3 length equals 13 residues. The germline CDR1 and CDR2 sequences are SQVTM and ANQGSEA. The trim removed 6 bases at V and 3 bases at J, leaving 3 bases unmatched. CDR3: CSVRLADYNEQFF. The DNA of the CDR3 is TGCAGCGTCAGACTAGCGGACTACAATGAGCAGTTCTTC.

Only a few counts were recorded for this clone. The V call is TRBV9, the J call TRBJ1-2; tentatively, D is TRBD1 (5 bases). The length of the CDR3 is 16 residues. Germline V gene data show CDR1 as SGDLS and CDR2 as YYNGEE. V lost 0 bases to trimming and J lost 0 bases, with 12 bases between them. CDR3 loop: CASSVGGTATNYGYTF. CDR3 DNA sequence: TGTGCCAGCAGCGTAGGCGGGACGGCGACTAACTATGGCTACACCTTC. Full variable domain (outside the CDR3, taken from reference TRBV9 and TRBJ1-2): DSGVTQTPKHLITATGQRVTLRCSPRSGDLSVYWYQQSLDQGLQFLIQYYNGEERAKGNILERFSAQQFPDLHSELNLSSLELGDSALYFCASSVGGTATNYGYTFGSGTRLTVV.

The chain recombines TRBV30 with TRBJ1-1; D may be TRBD1 (6 bases). This CDR3 is built from 12 residues. Germline CDR1 reads GTSNPN; CDR2 reads SVGIG (reference sequence). Trimming pared 5 bases from V and 7 bases from J, leaving 14 bases between. CDR3 in DNA: TGTGCCTGGGGGGAACAGGGCGGTGAAGCTTTCTTT. This sequence encodes CAWGEQGGEAFF.

DNA of the CDR3: TGTGCCAGCAGCTCAGGACAGGGATATGGGCCCCAGCATTTT. This gives the protein CASSSGQGYGPQHF. The V and J genes are TRBV7-3 and TRBJ1-5; TRBD1 aligns across 8 bases. V was clipped by 4 bases and J by 9 bases; unmatched bases: 8. In germline, CDR1 is SGHTA, CDR2 FQGTGA. The CDR3 is made up of 14 amino acids. The variable domain in full, with the rest retrieved from reference TRBV7-3 and TRBJ1-5, is GAGVSQTPSNKVTEKGKYVELRCDPISGHTALYWYRQSLGQGPEFLIYFQGTGAADDSGLPNDRFFAVRPEGSVSTLKIQRTERGDSAVYLCASSSGQGYGPQHFGDGTRLSIL.

J is TRBJ2-3 and V is TRBV18, with 8 bases matching TRBD1. This CDR3 is 14 amino acids long. The V gene's germline CDR1 is KGHSH and CDR2 LQKENI. The J segment lost 3 bases and the V segment lost 3 bases, leaving 2 bases of the junction unmatched. In DNA form, the CDR3 reads TGTGCCAGCTCACCGGACAGGGTGACAGATACGCAGTATTTT. It encodes CASSPDRVTDTQYF.

CDR3 amino acids: CASRATGTEGYGYTF. The CDR3 nucleotides read TGTGCCAGCAGAGCAACCGGGACGGAGGGGTATGGCTACACCTTC. The rearrangement links TRBV9 to TRBJ1-2; D possibly corresponds to TRBD1 (5 bases). V was pared by 5 bases and J by 5 bases, with 19 bases between. CDR1 SGDLS and CDR2 YYNGEE come from the germline V gene. The CDR3 has 15 residues. The variable domain in full, with the rest retrieved from reference TRBV9 and TRBJ1-2, is DSGVTQTPKHLITATGQRVTLRCSPRSGDLSVYWYQQSLDQGLQFLIQYYNGEERAKGNILERFSAQQFPDLHSELNLSSLELGDSALYFCASRATGTEGYGYTFGSGTRLTVV.

The rearrangement links TRBV28 to TRBJ1-1; TRBD1 agrees at 7 bases. Germline V gene lookup returns CDR1 MDHEN and CDR2 SYDVKM. CDR3 length: 14 amino acids. V gave up 6 bases and J gave up 5 bases; unmatched junction bases: 9. The CDR3 here is CASRPGTVYTEAFF. The CDR3 bases are TGTGCCAGCAGACCCGGGACAGTGTATACTGAAGCTTTCTTT.

V usage is TRBV28 and J usage is TRBJ1-5; no definite D call. CDR3 size: 13 residues. CDR1 is MDHEN, CDR2 SYDVKM, per germline. Trimming shortened V by 7 bases and J by 2 bases, and 9 bases separated the two germline ends. DNA of the CDR3: TGTGCCAGCAATACAGCACGCAATCAGCCCCAGCATTTT. This translates into CASNTARNQPQHF.

The rearrangement links TRBV29-1 to TRBJ2-1; D is possibly TRBD2 (5 bases). This CDR3 region has 14 residues. Trimming removed 7 bases from V and 8 bases from J, with 21 bases in between. Germline V CDR1 and CDR2: SQVTM, ANQGSEA. The CDR3 loop is CSATRASYIDEQFF. The CDR3, as DNA: TGCAGCGCCACTCGGGCTAGCTATATCGATGAGCAGTTCTTC.

This chain joins TRBV24-1 and TRBJ1-5; 10 bases line up with TRBD1. J lost 1 base, V lost 9 bases, and 11 bases had no gene match. Germline-derived CDR1 and CDR2 are KGHDR and SFDVKD. The CDR3 is 17 residues long. The CDR3 reads CATGGTGDARSNQPQHF. The CDR3 nucleotides are TGTGCCACCGGGGGGACAGGGGACGCCCGGAGCAATCAGCCCCAGCATTTT.

The CDR3 DNA sequence: TGTGCCAGCAGACCCCCTATATCCAATGAAAAACTGTTTTTT. Amino acid sequence: CASRPPISNEKLFF. This chain links TRBV7-9 with TRBJ1-4; no clear D gene. Germline CDR1 reads SEHNR; CDR2 reads FQNEAQ (reference sequence). V lost 6 bases, J lost 5 bases, and 13 bases lay in between. The CDR3 totals 14 residues.

The chain recombines TRBV3-1 (or the pseudogene TRBV3-2) with TRBJ2-2, with D perhaps TRBD2 (7 bases). V shed 1 base and J shed 0 bases, with 9 bases lying between them. This CDR3 region has 16 residues. Germline-derived CDR1 and CDR2 are LGHDT and YNNKEL (reference sequence). The CDR3 DNA reads TGTGCCAGCAGCCAAGTAGGGGGGGCGAACACCGGGGAGCTGTTTTTT. It codes for CASSQVGGANTGELFF.

The rearrangement links TRBV9 to TRBJ1-1; D call uncertain. V lost 0 bases and J lost 0, with 9 bases in between. The CDR3 loop spans 15 amino acids. From germline, CDR1 is SGDLS and CDR2 YYNGEE. The CDR3 sequence: CASSVDGAMNTEAFF. DNA of the CDR3: TGTGCCAGCAGCGTAGATGGAGCCATGAACACTGAAGCTTTCTTT. The full variable domain, in which reference TRBV9 and TRBJ1-1 provide the parts outside the CDR3, is DSGVTQTPKHLITATGQRVTLRCSPRSGDLSVYWYQQSLDQGLQFLIQYYNGEERAKGNILERFSAQQFPDLHSELNLSSLELGDSALYFCASSVDGAMNTEAFFGQGTRLTVV.

The genes are TRBV6-5 and TRBJ2-3; D is unclear. CDR1 is MNHEY and CDR2 is SVGAGI in the germline V gene. This CDR3 contains 12 residues. V was clipped by 0 bases and J by 6 bases, with 4 bases between them. Written as DNA, the CDR3 is TGTGCCAGCAGTTACTCCGTGGATACGCAGTATTTT. Translation gives CASSYSVDTQYF.

The chain uses TRBV7-2 and TRBJ2-1; 13 nucleotides agree with TRBD2. V lost 1 base and J lost 9; bases outside the gene matches: 3. The length of the CDR3 is 15 residues. Per the germline V gene, CDR1 is SGHTA and CDR2 is FQGNSA. This chain's CDR3 is CASSLEGLAGVEQFF. Here the CDR3 DNA reads TGTGCCAGCAGCTTAGAAGGACTAGCGGGAGTTGAGCAGTTCTTC.